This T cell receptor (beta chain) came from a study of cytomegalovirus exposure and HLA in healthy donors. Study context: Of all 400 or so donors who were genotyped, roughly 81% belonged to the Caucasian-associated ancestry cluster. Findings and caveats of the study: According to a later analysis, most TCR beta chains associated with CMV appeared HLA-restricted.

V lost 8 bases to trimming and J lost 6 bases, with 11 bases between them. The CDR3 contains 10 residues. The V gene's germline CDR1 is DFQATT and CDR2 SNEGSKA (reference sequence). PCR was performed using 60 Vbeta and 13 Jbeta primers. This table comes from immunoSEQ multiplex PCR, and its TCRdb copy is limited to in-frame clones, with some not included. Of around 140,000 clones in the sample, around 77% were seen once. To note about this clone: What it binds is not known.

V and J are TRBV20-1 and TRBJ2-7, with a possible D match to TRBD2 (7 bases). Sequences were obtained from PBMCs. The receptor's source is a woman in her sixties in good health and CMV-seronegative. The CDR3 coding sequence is TGCAGTTCAGGGGAGGGCGAGCAGTACTTC. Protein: CSSGEGEQYF.